This TCR beta chain was obtained from a study of shared clonotypes between healthy human individuals. Note on this clone: The target antigen is unknown.

Notes on the study in general: It was the non-shared clonotypes that had lower generation probabilities than clonotypes shared by all four donors. Represented diversity (both genetic and exposure-history) was limited by the small number of donors.

Genomic DNA (from each subset) was split evenly across several immunoSEQ plates. Assay used: immunoSEQ multiplex PCR; TCRdb lists only in-frame clones, some missing. The sample lists 550,000 to 600,000 clones; 95% to 98% were seen once. Naive-designated CD8 cells lacked CD45RO, were positively enriched for CCR7, and omitted terminally differentiated effector memory CD45RA+ cells. HIV-negative, healthy adults without recent acute infections or vaccinations were the donors. What was sequenced was naive CD8+ T cells sorted from blood. The clonotype was recovered from a man aged 25-45 years in good health.

The CDR3 protein is CASRTLERNEQFF. The DNA of the CDR3 is TGTGCCAGTAGGACGCTAGAGAGAAATGAGCAGTTCTTC. This rearrangement joins TRBV19 to TRBJ2-1; D is ambiguous. Germline V lookup: CDR1 LNHDA, CDR2 SQIVND (reference sequence). The CDR3 runs 13 residues. The germline V and J ends were trimmed by 6 bases and 7 bases, with 13 bases remaining between them.